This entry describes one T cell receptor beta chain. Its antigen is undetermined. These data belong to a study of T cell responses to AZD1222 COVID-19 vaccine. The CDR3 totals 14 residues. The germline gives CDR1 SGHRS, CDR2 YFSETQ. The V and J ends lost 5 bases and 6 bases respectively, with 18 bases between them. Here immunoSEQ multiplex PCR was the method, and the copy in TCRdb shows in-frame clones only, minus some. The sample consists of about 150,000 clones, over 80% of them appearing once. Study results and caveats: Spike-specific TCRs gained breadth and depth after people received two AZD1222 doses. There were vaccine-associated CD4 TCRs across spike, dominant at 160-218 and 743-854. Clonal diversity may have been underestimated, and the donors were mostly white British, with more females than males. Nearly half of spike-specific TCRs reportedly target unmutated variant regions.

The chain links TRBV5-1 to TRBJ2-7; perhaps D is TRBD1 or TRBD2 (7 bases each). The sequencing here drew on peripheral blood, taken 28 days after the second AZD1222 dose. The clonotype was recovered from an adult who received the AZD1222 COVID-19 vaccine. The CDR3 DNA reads TGCGCCAGCAGGGGACTAACAGGGGTCGGCGAGCAGTACTTC. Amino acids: CASRGLTGVGEQYF.